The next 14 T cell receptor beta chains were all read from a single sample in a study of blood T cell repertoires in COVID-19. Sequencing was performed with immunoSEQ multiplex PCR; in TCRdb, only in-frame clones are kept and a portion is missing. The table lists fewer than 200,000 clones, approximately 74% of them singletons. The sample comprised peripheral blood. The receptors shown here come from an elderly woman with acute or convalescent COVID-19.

The CDR3 nucleotides read TGTGCCAGCAGTCAAACGACAGGGAAGACCTACGAGCAGTACTTC. Translation gives CASSQTTGKTYEQYF. The genes are TRBV6-5 and TRBJ2-7; 7 nucleotides align to TRBD1. CDR1 is MNHEY and CDR2 is SVGAGI in the germline V gene. V lost 5 bases and J lost 2; bases outside the gene matches: 9. The CDR3 runs to 15 residues.

The chain's CDR3 is CASTNDNSGANVLTF. In DNA, the CDR3 is TGTGCCAGCACCAACGACAACTCTGGGGCCAACGTCCTGACTTTC. This chain connects TRBV6-6 to TRBJ2-6; D remains unclear. V was shortened by 7 bases and J by 0 bases, with 10 bases between the two germline ends. The CDR3 runs to 15 residues. In germline, CDR1 is MNHNY, CDR2 SVGAGI (reference sequence).

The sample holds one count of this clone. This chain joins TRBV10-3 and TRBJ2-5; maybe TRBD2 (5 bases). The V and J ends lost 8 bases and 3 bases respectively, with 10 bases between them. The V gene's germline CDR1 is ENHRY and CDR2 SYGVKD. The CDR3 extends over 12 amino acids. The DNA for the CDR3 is TGTGCCATCGCCCGGGGTGAAGAGACCCAGTACTTC. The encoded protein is CAIARGEETQYF.

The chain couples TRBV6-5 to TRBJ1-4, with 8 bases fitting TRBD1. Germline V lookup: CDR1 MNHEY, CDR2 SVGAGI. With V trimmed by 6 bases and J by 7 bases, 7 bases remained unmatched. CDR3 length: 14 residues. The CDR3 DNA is TGTGCCAGCAGCCGGACAGGGATGTTTGAAAAACTGTTTTTT. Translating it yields CASSRTGMFEKLFF.

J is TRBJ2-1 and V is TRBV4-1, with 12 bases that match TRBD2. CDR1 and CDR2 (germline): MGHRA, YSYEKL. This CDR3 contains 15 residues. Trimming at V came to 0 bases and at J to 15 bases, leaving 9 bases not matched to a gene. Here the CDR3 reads CASSQDGASGRAWFF. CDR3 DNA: TGCGCCAGCAGCCAAGATGGGGCTAGCGGGAGGGCCTGGTTCTTC.

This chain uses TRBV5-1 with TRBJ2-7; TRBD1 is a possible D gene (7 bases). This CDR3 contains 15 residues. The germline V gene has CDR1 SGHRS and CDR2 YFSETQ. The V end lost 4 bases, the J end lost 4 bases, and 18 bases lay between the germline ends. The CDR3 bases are TGCGCCAGCAGCGAACAGGGGACTGAGGGGTACGAGCAGTACTTC. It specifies CASSEQGTEGYEQYF.

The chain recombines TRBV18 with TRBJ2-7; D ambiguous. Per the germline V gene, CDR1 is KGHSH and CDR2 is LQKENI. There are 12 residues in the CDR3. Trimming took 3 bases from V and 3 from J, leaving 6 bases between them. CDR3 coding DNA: TGTGCCAGCTCACCCTACAGCTACGAGCAGTACTTC. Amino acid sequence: CASSPYSYEQYF.

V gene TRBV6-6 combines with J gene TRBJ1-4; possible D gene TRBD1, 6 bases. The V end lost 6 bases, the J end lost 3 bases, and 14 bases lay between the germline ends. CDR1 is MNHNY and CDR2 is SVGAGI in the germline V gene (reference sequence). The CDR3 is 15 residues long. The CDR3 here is CASSTGSQPNEKLFF. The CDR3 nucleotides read TGTGCCAGCAGCACAGGGTCCCAGCCTAATGAAAAACTGTTTTTT.

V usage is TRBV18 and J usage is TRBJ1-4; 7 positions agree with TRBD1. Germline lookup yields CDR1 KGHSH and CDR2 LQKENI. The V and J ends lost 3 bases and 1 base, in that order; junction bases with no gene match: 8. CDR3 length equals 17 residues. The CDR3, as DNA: TGTGCCAGCTCACCGACCGACAGGGCTTTAACTAATGAAAAACTGTTTTTT. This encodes CASSPTDRALTNEKLFF.

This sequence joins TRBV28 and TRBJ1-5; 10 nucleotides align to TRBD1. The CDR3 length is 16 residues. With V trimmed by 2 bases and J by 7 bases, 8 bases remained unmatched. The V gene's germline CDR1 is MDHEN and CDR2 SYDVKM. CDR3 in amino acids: CASSLRADRGQQPQHF. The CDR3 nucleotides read TGTGCCAGCAGTTTAAGGGCTGACAGGGGGCAACAGCCCCAGCATTTT.

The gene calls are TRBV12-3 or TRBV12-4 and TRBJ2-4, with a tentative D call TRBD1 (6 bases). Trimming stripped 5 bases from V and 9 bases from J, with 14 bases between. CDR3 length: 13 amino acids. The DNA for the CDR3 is TGTGCCAGCAGTCCGAACAGGGTTTCCATTCAGTACTTC. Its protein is CASSPNRVSIQYF.

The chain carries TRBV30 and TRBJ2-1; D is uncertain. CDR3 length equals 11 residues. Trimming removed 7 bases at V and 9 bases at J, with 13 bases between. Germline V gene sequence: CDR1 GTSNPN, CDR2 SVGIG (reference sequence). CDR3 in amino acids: CASSRGAEQFF. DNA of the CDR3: TGTGCCTCTAGTCGAGGCGCTGAGCAGTTCTTC.

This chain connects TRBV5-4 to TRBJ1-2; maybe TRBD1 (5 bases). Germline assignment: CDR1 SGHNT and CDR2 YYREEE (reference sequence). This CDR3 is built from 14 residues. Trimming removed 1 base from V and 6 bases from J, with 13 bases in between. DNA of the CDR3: TGTGCCAGCAGCTTGAGCGGGGGTGCAGATGGCTACACCTTC. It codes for CASSLSGGADGYTF.

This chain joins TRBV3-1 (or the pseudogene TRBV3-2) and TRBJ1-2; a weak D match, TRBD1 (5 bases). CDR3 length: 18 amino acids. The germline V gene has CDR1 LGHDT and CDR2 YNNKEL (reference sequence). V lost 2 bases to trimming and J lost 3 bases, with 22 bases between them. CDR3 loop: CASSQQSLGAGWYYGYTF. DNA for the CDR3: TGTGCCAGCAGCCAACAAAGTCTAGGGGCAGGGTGGTACTATGGCTACACCTTC.